This T cell receptor beta chain was identified in a study of memory CD4+ T cells and cytomegalovirus serostatus. Study-level background: Donors were healthy Belgian adults, fewer than ten CMV seropositive and 20 to 25 seronegative.

Produced via immunoSEQ multiplex PCR; TCRdb's table is partial and in-frame only. The table records under 100,000 clones, more than 70% of them present only once. Germline lookup yields CDR1 ENHRY and CDR2 SYGVKD. The CDR3 runs to 16 residues. V was cut by 3 bases and J by 6 bases, with 20 bases left in between. Single viable CD3+CD4+CD8-CD45RO+ cells were sorted as the memory CD4+ T cells. The chain couples TRBV10-3 to TRBJ1-2; tentative D call: TRBD1 (6 bases). Sequencing used memory CD4+ T cells from blood. The receptor comes from an adult in good health and CMV-seronegative. CDR3 region: CAISDNQGYRGDGYTF. The CDR3 DNA is TGTGCCATCAGTGACAACCAGGGGTATAGGGGCGATGGCTACACCTTC.